The clone carrying this T cell receptor (beta chain) was seen once. The antigen remains undetermined. This entry belongs to a study of cytomegalovirus exposure and HLA in healthy donors. Turning to the study itself: Findings of an earlier analysis included 90 million to 120 million unique TCR beta sequences from roughly 200 million T cells. Study-wide points: CMV serostatus was the sole immune exposure data available. Common viral pathogens seemed to be connected with several of the most significant clusters, according to a later analysis.

PCR involved 60 Vbeta and 13 Jbeta primers. Produced via immunoSEQ multiplex PCR; TCRdb's table is partial and in-frame only. The sample has 200,000 or so clones, under 90% seen once. Germline V gene data show CDR1 as LNHDA and CDR2 as SQIVND (reference sequence). CDR3 length equals 16 residues. Trimming took off 2 bases at V and 2 bases at J, with 13 bases between the two ends. The chain carries TRBV19 and TRBJ2-1; D uncertain. The sequenced sample consisted of PBMCs. The receptor was isolated from a boy under 10 years old in good health and CMV-seronegative. Here the CDR3 reads CASSISPTYPYNEQFF. CDR3 DNA: TGTGCCAGTAGTATAAGCCCCACCTACCCCTACAATGAGCAGTTCTTC.